Following are 23 T cell receptor beta chains from one sample sequenced in a study of metastatic and nonmetastatic thyroid tumors. Ahead of thyroid surgery, no patient had received treatment of any kind. With MiXCR, TCRdb reprocessed the PCR reads. This sample has some 14,000 clones, with 29% found just once. Sequencing was carried out using tumor tissue. The receptors derive from a male donor with papillary thyroid cancer or a benign thyroid nodule (not recorded which). Some clones in this sample may be carry-over from other donors' samples.

This clone is a singleton in its sample. V gene TRBV28 combines with J gene TRBJ1-5; 8 bases map to TRBD1. The CDR3 runs 15 residues. The germline gives CDR1 MDHEN, CDR2 SYDVKM. V was clipped by 5 bases and J by 4 bases; unmatched bases: 7. CDR3: CASSTAGQGNQPQHF. The CDR3 region has the DNA TGTGCCAGCAGTACAGCTGGACAGGGAAATCAGCCCCAGCATTTT.

This clone was recorded at least ten times. This chain joins TRBV6-1 and TRBJ2-7, with TRBD2 as a possible D gene (7 bases). Trimming pared 8 bases from V and 6 bases from J, leaving 17 bases between. The CDR3 spans 13 residues. Germline lookup yields CDR1 MNHNS and CDR2 SASEGT. The CDR3 protein is CASAPGGAGEQYF. Written as DNA, the CDR3 is TGTGCCAGCGCCCCTGGGGGGGCAGGCGAGCAGTACTTC.

To note about this clone: This CDR3 fails to terminate in the conserved phenylalanine or tryptophan, so it likely reflects a read error. The chain employs TRBV6-4 and TRBJ2-6; D gene uncertain. Per the germline V gene, CDR1 is MRHNA and CDR2 is SNTAGT. The CDR3 sequence is 15 residues long. The V and J ends lost 0 bases and 1 base respectively, with 4 bases between them. This CDR3 is CASSDSVSGANVLTL. DNA for the CDR3: TGTGCCAGCAGTGACTCAGTGTCTGGGGCCAACGTCCTGACTCTC.

The chain employs TRBV18 and TRBJ2-1, with TRBD2 matching 15 bases. The CDR3 consists of 16 residues. Germline CDR1 KGHSH, CDR2 LQKENI. V lost 5 bases to trimming and J lost 3 bases; unmatched junction nucleotides: 2. The CDR3 reads CASSAGLAGGYNEQFF. The CDR3 nucleotides read TGTGCCAGCTCAGCGGGACTAGCGGGAGGCTACAATGAGCAGTTCTTC.

This clone was seen only a few times. At one end, the junction sequence differs from germline, possibly due to a read error. The chain recombines TRBV6-5 with TRBJ2-2; maybe TRBD2 (6 bases). In germline, CDR1 is MNHEY, CDR2 SVGAGI. This CDR3 contains 15 residues. The CDR3 coding sequence is TGTGCCGGCAGTTTCCGGGACTCCTACACCGCGGAGCTGTTTTTT. Protein product: CAGSFRDSYTAELFF.

In regard to this clone: A junction boundary mismatches the germline segment, possibly from a read error. The chain recombines TRBV5-1 with TRBJ1-1; D is uncertain. Per germline, CDR1 SGHRS and CDR2 YFSETQ. This CDR3 is 14 amino acids long. CDR3 DNA sequence: TGCGCCAGCCGCTTGACTAAGGACGGCACTGAAGATTTCTTT. It translates to CASRLTKDGTEDFF.

This chain uses TRBV5-1 with TRBJ1-1; the D is unclear. CDR3 length: 13 amino acids. Germline CDR1 SGHRS, CDR2 YFSETQ. The V gene lost 0 bases and the J gene lost 9 bases, with 12 bases spanning the gap. CDR3 nucleotide sequence: TGCGCCAGCAGCTTGGCCAGAACAAAAAAAGCTTTCTTT. Translating gives CASSLARTKKAFF.

Comments on this clone: At one boundary the junction diverges from the germline segment, which might be a read error. The rearrangement links TRBV5-5 to TRBJ1-1; maybe TRBD1 (5 bases). In germline, CDR1 is SGHKS, CDR2 YYEKEE (reference sequence). The CDR3 runs 13 residues. CDR3 loop: CPSSLEADTEAVF. CDR3 nucleotides: TGTCCCAGCAGCTTGGAAGCGGACACTGAAGCTGTCTTT.

This clone was seen more than once but under ten times. The chain combines TRBV24-1 with TRBJ2-7, with D perhaps matching TRBD2 (5 bases). Deletions cut 2 bases from V and 2 bases from J, with 12 bases between. Looked up from germline, CDR1 is KGHDR and CDR2 is SFDVKD. This CDR3 spans 15 amino acids. The CDR3 DNA reads TGTGCCACCAGTGATTCTCGGGGAAACCCCTACGAGCAGTACTTC. This gives the protein CATSDSRGNPYEQYF.

In this sample, this clone turned up a few times. The chain employs TRBV19 and TRBJ2-7, with 8 bases identical to TRBD1. Looked up from germline, CDR1 is LNHDA and CDR2 is SQIVND (reference sequence). The CDR3 loop spans 11 amino acids. As DNA, the CDR3 is TGTGCGTACGACAGGGGAACCGAGCAGTACTTC. This sequence encodes CAYDRGTEQYF.

This clone was recorded a few times. The rearrangement links TRBV12-3 or TRBV12-4 to TRBJ1-1, with a tentative D call TRBD1 (6 bases). This CDR3 spans 16 amino acids. V was clipped by 4 bases and J by 10 bases, with 25 bases between them. CDR3 coding DNA: TGTGCCAGCAGTTCCCCTTACTCACAGGGTGTTGCTGCAGCTTTCTTT. Protein: CASSSPYSQGVAAAFF.

The sample holds many counts of this clone. The J gene is TRBJ1-5, the V gene TRBV27, with TRBD1 identical over 7 bases. Germline V gene lookup returns CDR1 MNHEY and CDR2 SMNVEV (reference sequence). V shed 5 bases and J 10 bases; nucleotides not matched to a gene: 17. The CDR3 runs to 16 residues. The CDR3 is CASSRNRGGRIEPQHF. As DNA, the CDR3 is TGTGCCAGCAGTAGAAACAGGGGTGGAAGAATTGAACCCCAGCATTTT.

This clone ranks as medium-sized. The chain has TRBV5-1 and TRBJ2-7; 7 nucleotides align to TRBD1. The germline V gene has CDR1 SGHRS and CDR2 YFSETQ. The junction had 6 bases not matched to a gene; V was cut back by 0 bases and J by 3 bases. The CDR3 loop spans 15 amino acids. As DNA, the CDR3 is TGCGCCAGCAGCTTGGCACAGGGGTTTGTCTACGAGCAGTACTTC. Its protein product is CASSLAQGFVYEQYF.

As concerns this clone: Germline is not matched at one junction end, which may reflect a read error. V gene TRBV27 combines with J gene TRBJ2-7; tentative D call: TRBD2 (6 bases). In germline, CDR1 is MNHEY, CDR2 SMNVEV (reference sequence). The CDR3 length is 15 residues. The CDR3 loop reads CASSLGSSGLNEEYF. The DNA of the CDR3 is TGTGCCAGCAGCCTTGGGAGTAGCGGCCTCAACGAGGAGTACTTC.

V is TRBV18 and J is TRBJ1-3; D unresolved. CDR3 size: 15 residues. Per the germline V gene, CDR1 is KGHSH and CDR2 is LQKENI. V lost 1 base to trimming and J lost 3 bases, with 10 bases between them. The CDR3 region has the DNA TGTGCCAGCTCACCACGACGCAGCGATGGAAACACCATATATTTT. As protein: CASSPRRSDGNTIYF. The full variable domain, in which reference TRBV18 and TRBJ1-3 provide the parts outside the CDR3, is NAGVMQNPRHLVRRRGQEARLRCSPMKGHSHVYWYRQLPEEGLKFMVYLQKENIIDESGMPKERFSAEFPKEGPSILRIQQVVRGDSAAYFCASSPRRSDGNTIYFGEGSWLTVV.

V gene TRBV5-1 combines with J gene TRBJ2-7, with D possibly being TRBD2 (6 bases). V shed 9 bases and J shed 3 bases, with 22 bases lying between them. CDR1 is SGHRS, CDR2 YFSETQ, per germline. CDR3 length equals 15 residues. CDR3 bases: TGCGCCATCGCCGGAGGGGTCCCGAGACGCTACGAGCAGTACTTC. As protein: CAIAGGVPRRYEQYF.

This chain uses TRBV12-3 or TRBV12-4 with TRBJ2-3; possibly TRBD2 for D (5 bases). With 6 bases removed from V and 2 bases from J, the gap between germline ends came to 6 bases. The CDR3 runs 12 residues. The chain's CDR3 is CASRTTTDTQYF. CDR3 sequence (DNA): TGTGCCAGCAGGACTACCACAGATACGCAGTATTTT.

Comments on this clone: A read error may be the cause here, since a much bigger clone is one base away. V gene TRBV2 combines with J gene TRBJ1-2; 8 bases agree with TRBD1. Germline assignment: CDR1 SNHLY and CDR2 FYNNEI. Trimming took 6 bases from V and 5 from J; bases not matched to a gene: 14. This CDR3 region has 16 residues. The chain's CDR3 is CASRPQAGGLGYGYTF. Written as DNA, the CDR3 is TGTGCCAGCAGACCCCAGGCAGGGGGCTTGGGGTATGGCTACACCTTC.

This clone was seen only a few times. The chain links TRBV25-1 to TRBJ2-5; 9 bases map to TRBD1. The germline V gene encodes CDR1 MGHDK and CDR2 SYGVNS. The ends lost 5 bases at V and 2 bases at J; junction bases unmatched: 6. This CDR3 is 15 amino acids long. The CDR3 nucleotides are TGTGCCAGCAGTCCCTCGACAGGGGGACAAGAGACCCAGTACTTC. It specifies CASSPSTGGQETQYF.

The gene calls are TRBV28 and TRBJ1-2; no clear D. This CDR3 comprises 12 residues. V lost 5 bases to trimming and J lost 4 bases, with 8 bases between them. Looked up from germline, CDR1 is MDHEN and CDR2 is SYDVKM. The CDR3 here is CASSLRAYGYTF. The CDR3 DNA reads as TGTGCCAGCAGTCTTCGGGCCTATGGCTACACCTTC.

This clone has ten or more counts. This chain links TRBV11-2 with TRBJ2-1; 7 bases agree with TRBD2. In germline, CDR1 is SGHAT, CDR2 FQNNGV. This CDR3 is built from 16 residues. The junction had 15 bases not matched to a gene; V was cut back by 6 bases and J by 7 bases. The CDR3: CASRPARGGSGNEQFF. The CDR3, as DNA: TGTGCCAGCAGACCTGCTAGGGGAGGGTCGGGGAATGAGCAGTTCTTC.

This clone appeared many times. The CDR3 end shows no conserved phenylalanine or tryptophan, and so a read error is likely. It is unclear where the CDR3 begins or ends on the DNA, so no DNA is shown, and the CDR3 is as TCRdb lists it. The chain joins TRBV9 to TRBJ2-2; whether TRBD1, the table's D call, matches the DNA was not checked. The CDR3 is made up of 10 amino acids, end residues included. Germline CDR1 is SGDLS and CDR2 is YYNGEE. The CDR3 protein is CASSPPRHSR.

This clone has a count of ten or more. This may stem from a read error, because a much larger clone lies one nucleotide away. The chain carries TRBV11-2 and TRBJ1-6, with no clear D. The germline gives CDR1 SGHAT, CDR2 FQNNGV. The CDR3 contains 15 residues. With 1 base removed from V and 5 bases from J, the gap between germline ends came to 9 bases. For the CDR3, the DNA is TGTGCCAGCAGCTTAGCCCCGGGAGATAATTCACCCCTCCACTTT. It specifies CASSLAPGDNSPLHF.